The 27 T cell receptor beta chains reported below all come from one sample, sequenced in a study of T cell changes during pregnancy in multiple sclerosis. Libraries were prepared by immunoSEQ multiplex PCR; TCRdb keeps only in-frame clonotypes and omits some of them. The table records roughly 72,000 clones, nearly 95% of them present only once. The material was CD4+ T cells from peripheral blood mononuclear cells, obtained after pregnancy. The receptors come from a female donor with multiple sclerosis, enrolled in a pregnancy study.

V gene TRBV7-2 combines with J gene TRBJ2-1, with TRBD2 as a possible D gene (6 bases). CDR3 length: 15 residues. V was shortened by 3 bases and J by 0 bases, with 9 bases between the two germline ends. Germline V gene data show CDR1 as SGHTA and CDR2 as FQGNSA. CDR3 residues: CASSLGLPSYNEQFF. The DNA for the CDR3 is TGTGCCAGCAGCTTGGGACTCCCCTCCTACAATGAGCAGTTCTTC.

The genes are TRBV10-1 and TRBJ1-3, with D perhaps matching TRBD1 (6 bases). The CDR3 contains 18 residues. The germline CDR1 and CDR2 sequences are WNHNN and SYGVQD (reference sequence). Trimming took 6 bases from V and 1 from J, leaving 22 bases between them. Here the CDR3 DNA reads TGCGCCAGCAGCCCGAAGGGGGAAAAGTGGGGTTCTGGAAACACCATATATTTT. This codes for CASSPKGEKWGSGNTIYF.

The V and J genes are TRBV29-1 and TRBJ2-1; TRBD1 matches at 7 bases. V lost 5 bases to trimming and J lost 0 bases; unmatched junction nucleotides: 1. The CDR3 is 13 amino acids. Germline CDR1 and CDR2: SQVTM and ANQGSEA. Here the CDR3 reads CSVRTGSYNEQFF. For the CDR3, the DNA is TGCAGCGTTAGGACAGGCTCCTACAATGAGCAGTTCTTC.

This chain links TRBV5-6 with TRBJ2-7; the match to TRBD2 covers 9 bases. V trimming: 0 bases; J trimming: 5 bases; junction bases outside the gene matches: 9. Germline lookup yields CDR1 SGHDT and CDR2 YYEEEE. The CDR3 has 16 residues. CDR3 in amino acids: CASSLVIAGVGHEQYF. The CDR3 coding sequence is TGTGCCAGCAGCTTGGTTATAGCGGGAGTGGGCCACGAGCAGTACTTC.

In this sample, this clone turned up a few times. The rearrangement uses TRBV29-1 and TRBJ2-1, with 9 nucleotides matching TRBD2. V lost 7 bases, J lost 9 bases, and 10 bases stayed unmatched. The CDR3 is made up of 13 amino acids. CDR1 and CDR2 from the germline V gene are SQVTM and ANQGSEA. The DNA for the CDR3 is TGCAGCGCCCTCTTAGCGGGAGCGAGTGAGCAGTTCTTC. Translation: CSALLAGASEQFF.

The V and J genes are TRBV29-1 and TRBJ1-2, with D maybe TRBD1 (5 bases). The germline V and J ends were trimmed by 4 bases and 7 bases, with 16 bases remaining between them. CDR1 and CDR2 (germline): SQVTM, ANQGSEA. This CDR3 spans 13 amino acids. The CDR3 reads CSVVRAVGGGYTF. In nucleotides, the CDR3 is TGCAGCGTTGTTAGGGCTGTGGGGGGTGGCTACACCTTC.

This clone was detected once. The CDR3 DNA reads as TGTGCCAGCAGTCTTATAGGGTCCAGGGTGGCCGAAAAACTGTTTTTT. Protein: CASSLIGSRVAEKLFF. This chain joins TRBV28 and TRBJ1-4, with TRBD1 as a possible D gene (5 bases). This CDR3 is built from 16 residues. V was cut by 5 bases and J by 8 bases, with 21 bases left in between. Germline V gene sequence: CDR1 MDHEN, CDR2 SYDVKM.

The J gene is TRBJ2-4, the V gene TRBV6-1; 7 bases match TRBD1. Germline lookup yields CDR1 MNHNS and CDR2 SASEGT. The CDR3 spans 19 residues. The J segment lost 3 bases and the V segment lost 0 bases, leaving 14 bases of the junction unmatched. The CDR3 nucleotides are TGTGCCAGCAGTGAAGCCAAACAAGACAGGGCCGTAGTCAAAAACATTCAGTACTTC. Its translation is CASSEAKQDRAVVKNIQYF.

This clone was seen once. The chain carries TRBV21-1 and TRBJ2-1; the D call of TRBD2 is as the table states it, not checked on the DNA. TRBV21-1 is a pseudogene locus. This CDR3 is built from 14 residues. The CDR3 nucleotides read TGTGCCAGCAACACATCCGGGAGCTACAATGAGCAGTTCTTC. Amino acids: CASNTSGSYNEQFF.

This clone came up once. The chain carries TRBV6-1 and TRBJ1-5; a possible D gene is TRBD1 (6 bases). V shed 8 bases and J shed 7 bases, with 15 bases lying between them. The CDR3 is 13 amino acids. Germline-derived CDR1 and CDR2 are MNHNS and SASEGT. Written as DNA, the CDR3 is TGTGCCAGCGTTCTGGGGGCAAGGCAGCCCCAGCATTTT. As protein: CASVLGARQPQHF.

J is TRBJ2-6 and V is TRBV2, with TRBD1 as a possible D gene (7 bases). V lost 7 bases and J lost 0, with 19 bases in between. Germline CDR1 SNHLY, CDR2 FYNNEI. The CDR3 is 18 amino acids. In nucleotides, the CDR3 is TGTGCCAGCACGGAGGGACAGTTTTTTCGCTCTGGGGCCAACGTCCTGACTTTC. Translated, it gives CASTEGQFFRSGANVLTF.

The chain is built from TRBV6-5 and TRBJ2-7, with 14 bases lining up with TRBD2. Germline V gene sequence: CDR1 MNHEY, CDR2 SVGAGI. This CDR3 contains 15 residues. Trimming took 5 bases from V and 7 from J; bases not matched to a gene: 7. CDR3 amino acids: CASSPSGTSGGEQYF. Written as DNA, the CDR3 is TGTGCCAGCAGTCCTTCCGGGACTAGCGGGGGAGAGCAGTACTTC.

CDR3 sequence (DNA): TGTGCCAGTATTCGGACTAGCGGGAGTGCCACCGGGGAGCTGTTTTTT. Amino acid sequence: CASIRTSGSATGELFF. This rearrangement joins TRBV19 to TRBJ2-2; 13 bases match TRBD2. The CDR3 sequence is 16 residues long. The V gene's germline CDR1 is LNHDA and CDR2 SQIVND (reference sequence). V was clipped by 7 bases and J by 4 bases; unmatched bases: 6.

The chain recombines TRBV7-2 with TRBJ2-1; 13 positions match TRBD2. CDR3 length: 16 residues. With V trimmed by 5 bases and J by 5 bases, 6 bases remained unmatched. Germline lookup yields CDR1 SGHTA and CDR2 FQGNSA. The CDR3 DNA reads TGTGCCAGCAGCGGAGAGGGACTAGCGGGGCACAATGAGCAGTTCTTC. Residues: CASSGEGLAGHNEQFF.

The gene calls are TRBV19 and TRBJ1-3; 9 bases are a match to TRBD1. The CDR3 runs 14 residues. J gave up 4 bases and V 7 bases, and 5 bases lay outside the gene matches. In germline, CDR1 is LNHDA, CDR2 SQIVND (reference sequence). The CDR3 nucleotides read TGTGCCAGTACCGACAGGGGGTCCGGAAACACCATATATTTT. It translates to CASTDRGSGNTIYF.

The chain recombines TRBV28 with TRBJ1-5; 7 nucleotides align to TRBD1. Germline lookup yields CDR1 MDHEN and CDR2 SYDVKM. CDR3 length equals 20 residues. V shed 1 base, J shed 2 bases, and the junction held 17 bases outside the gene matches. The DNA for the CDR3 is TGTGCCAGCAGTTTATTCTGGGACAGCCCTTTCCCCCTGGGCAATCAGCCCCAGCATTTT. It yields the protein CASSLFWDSPFPLGNQPQHF.

The chain couples TRBV14 to TRBJ2-1, with 7 positions matching TRBD2. J lost 0 bases, V lost 0 bases, and 5 bases had no gene match. The CDR3 spans 17 residues. Germline V gene lookup returns CDR1 SGHDN and CDR2 FVKESK. The CDR3 is CASSQEWRDYSYNEQFF. The CDR3 DNA reads as TGTGCCAGCAGCCAAGAGTGGCGGGACTACTCCTACAATGAGCAGTTCTTC.

Written as DNA, the CDR3 is TGCGCCAGCAGCCCAAGACTAGCGGGAGCCGGGTACGAGCAGTACTTC. This sequence encodes CASSPRLAGAGYEQYF. The gene calls are TRBV5-1 and TRBJ2-7; the match to TRBD2 covers 12 bases. V lost 4 bases to trimming and J lost 4 bases; unmatched junction nucleotides: 9. The CDR3 contains 16 residues. Germline CDR1 is SGHRS and CDR2 is YFSETQ.

The chain joins TRBV27 to TRBJ2-7; 10 bases align to TRBD2. The germline CDR1 and CDR2 sequences are MNHEY and SMNVEV (reference sequence). Germline trimming cut 0 bases from V and 6 bases from J; bases unmatched to any gene: 5. The CDR3 is 15 residues long. The CDR3 protein is CASSLSIAGGSEQYF. The CDR3 DNA reads TGTGCCAGCAGTTTATCGATAGCGGGAGGCTCCGAGCAGTACTTC.

Only one count was recorded for this clone. The rearrangement links TRBV6-5 to TRBJ2-1, with 12 bases that match TRBD1. CDR1 MNHEY and CDR2 SVGAGI come from the germline V gene. V shed 2 bases and J 7 bases; nucleotides not matched to a gene: 6. The CDR3 sequence is 16 residues long. CDR3 sequence reads: CASSYLRDRGHNEQFF. The CDR3 nucleotides are TGTGCCAGCAGTTACCTCCGGGACAGGGGGCATAATGAGCAGTTCTTC.

J is TRBJ1-5 and V is TRBV19, with a tentative D call TRBD1 (5 bases). From germline, CDR1 is LNHDA and CDR2 SQIVND (reference sequence). Trimming took off 1 base at V and 5 bases at J, with 12 bases between the two ends. The CDR3 extends over 15 amino acids. CDR3 nucleotides: TGTGCCAGTAGTATAGGGGGGGGGACCGATCAGCCCCAGCATTTT. Amino acid sequence: CASSIGGGTDQPQHF.

V and J are TRBV25-1 and TRBJ2-5; the match to TRBD1 covers 7 bases. The ends lost 1 base at V and 1 base at J; junction bases unmatched: 3. The CDR3 sequence is 15 residues long. From germline, CDR1 is MGHDK and CDR2 SYGVNS. The CDR3 sequence is CASSESDRVQETQYF. The CDR3 DNA reads as TGTGCCAGCAGTGAATCTGACAGGGTCCAAGAGACCCAGTACTTC.

V usage is TRBV29-1 and J usage is TRBJ2-4; a possible D gene is TRBD1 (6 bases). The CDR3 is made up of 15 amino acids. Per germline, CDR1 SQVTM and CDR2 ANQGSEA. Trimming removed 3 bases from V and 0 bases from J, with 12 bases in between. The CDR3 protein is CSVEWGRGAKNIQYF. The CDR3 DNA reads as TGCAGCGTTGAGTGGGGGCGCGGAGCCAAAAACATTCAGTACTTC.

The chain recombines TRBV6-5 with TRBJ2-1; D possibly corresponds to TRBD1 (5 bases). Trimming shortened V by 5 bases and J by 8 bases, and 16 bases separated the two germline ends. CDR1 and CDR2 (germline): MNHEY, SVGAGI. The CDR3 is 14 amino acids. CDR3 sequence reads: CASSPQGYGYEQFF. In DNA, the CDR3 is TGTGCCAGCAGTCCTCAGGGTTATGGATATGAGCAGTTCTTC.

This rearrangement joins TRBV29-1 to TRBJ1-1; TRBD1 aligns across 7 bases. The junction had 15 bases not matched to a gene; V was cut back by 5 bases and J by 0 bases. This CDR3 spans 17 amino acids. CDR1 and CDR2 (germline): SQVTM, ANQGSEA. The CDR3 loop reads CSVTGATSARLNTEAFF. The DNA of the CDR3 is TGCAGCGTTACAGGGGCAACCTCGGCAAGGTTGAACACTGAAGCTTTCTTT.

The chain combines TRBV7-2 with TRBJ2-6; possible D gene TRBD2, 6 bases. Germline CDR1 SGHTA, CDR2 FQGNSA. The CDR3 loop spans 15 amino acids. V was trimmed by 5 bases and J by 4 bases, leaving 12 bases between them. CDR3 sequence reads: CASSLYGGGANVLTF. Written as DNA, the CDR3 is TGTGCCAGCAGCCTATACGGGGGAGGGGCCAACGTCCTGACTTTC.

The chain carries TRBV4-2 and TRBJ1-1, with D tentatively TRBD1 (6 bases). Germline V gene sequence: CDR1 LGHNA, CDR2 YNFKEQ. This CDR3 has 17 amino acids. Trimming stripped 0 bases from V and 1 base from J, with 15 bases between. The CDR3 region has the DNA TGTGCCAGCAGCCAAGATCGGGGGGGGCGATCGAACACTGAAGCTTTCTTT. It translates to CASSQDRGGRSNTEAFF.